The TCR beta chain described here comes from a study of early T cells in non-severe SARS-CoV-2 infection. Turning to the study itself: Sequencing targeted bulk RNA from unsorted whole blood, leaving chains unpaired.

This clonotype was found many times. The CDR3 is made up of 14 amino acids. V shed 8 bases and J shed 4 bases, with 17 bases lying between them. Germline V gene lookup returns CDR1 ENHRY and CDR2 SYGVKD. Attachment of unique molecular identifiers was made to individual cDNA molecules. Each CDR3 protein is one row after TCRdb ran MiXCR on the 5' RACE reads. The data hold approximately 84,000 distinct CDR3 sequences, with more than 13% observed a single time. The sample comprised whole blood. This chain uses TRBV10-3 with TRBJ1-2; maybe TRBD1 (5 bases). This sequence was found in an adult who was a healthcare worker with PCR-confirmed SARS-CoV-2 infection or an uninfected control (not recorded which). The CDR3 DNA is TGTGCCATCGGGGATTCCGGGGCGCGCTATGGCTACACCTTC. This codes for CAIGDSGARYGYTF.